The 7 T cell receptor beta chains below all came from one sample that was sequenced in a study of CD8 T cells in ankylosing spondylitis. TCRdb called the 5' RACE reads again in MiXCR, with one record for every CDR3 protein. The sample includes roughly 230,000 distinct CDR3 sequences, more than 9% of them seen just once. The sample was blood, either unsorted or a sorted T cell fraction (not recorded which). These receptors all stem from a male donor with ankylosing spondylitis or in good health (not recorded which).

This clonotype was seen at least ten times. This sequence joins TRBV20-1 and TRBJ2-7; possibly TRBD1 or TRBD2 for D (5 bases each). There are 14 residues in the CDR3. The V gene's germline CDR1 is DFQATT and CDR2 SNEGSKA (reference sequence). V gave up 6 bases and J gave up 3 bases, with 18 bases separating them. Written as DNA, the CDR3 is TGCAGTGCACGAGGGGAGACTTCTCTCTACGAGCAGTACTTC. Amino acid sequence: CSARGETSLYEQYF.

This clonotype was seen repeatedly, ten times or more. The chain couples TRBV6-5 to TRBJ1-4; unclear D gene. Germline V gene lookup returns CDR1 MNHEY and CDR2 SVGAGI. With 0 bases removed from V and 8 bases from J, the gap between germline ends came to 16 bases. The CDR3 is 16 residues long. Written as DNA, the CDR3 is TGTGCCAGCAGTTACTCGACGTTGGGAGCTGGGGAAAAACTGTTTTTT. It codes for CASSYSTLGAGEKLFF.

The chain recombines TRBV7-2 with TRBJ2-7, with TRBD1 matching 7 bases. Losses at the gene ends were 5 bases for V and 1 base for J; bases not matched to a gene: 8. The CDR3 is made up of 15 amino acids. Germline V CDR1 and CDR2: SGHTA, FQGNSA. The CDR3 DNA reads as TGTGCCAGCAGCCCCGAGGGGGCGGCTTCCTACGAGCAGTACTTC. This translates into CASSPEGAASYEQYF.

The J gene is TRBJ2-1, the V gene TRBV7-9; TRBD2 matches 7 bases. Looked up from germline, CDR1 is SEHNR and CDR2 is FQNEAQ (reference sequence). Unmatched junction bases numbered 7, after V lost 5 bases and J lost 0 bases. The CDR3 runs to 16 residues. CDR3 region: CASSPKRGVSYNEQFF. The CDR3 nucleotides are TGTGCCAGCAGCCCCAAGCGGGGTGTCTCCTACAATGAGCAGTTCTTC. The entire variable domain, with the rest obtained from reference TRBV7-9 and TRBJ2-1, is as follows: DTGVSQNPRHKITKRGQNVTFRCDPISEHNRLYWYRQTLGQGPEFLTYFQNEAQLEKSRLLSDRFSAERPKGSFSTLEIQRTEQGDSAMYLCASSPKRGVSYNEQFFGPGTRLTVL.

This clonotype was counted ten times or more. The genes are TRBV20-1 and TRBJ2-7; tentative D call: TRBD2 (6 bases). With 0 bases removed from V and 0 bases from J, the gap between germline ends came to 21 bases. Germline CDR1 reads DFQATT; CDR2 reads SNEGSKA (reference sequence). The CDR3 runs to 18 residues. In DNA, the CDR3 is TGCAGTGCTAGAGACCTTTTCGATAGCGGAGGAAGCTCCTACGAGCAGTACTTC. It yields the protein CSARDLFDSGGSSYEQYF.

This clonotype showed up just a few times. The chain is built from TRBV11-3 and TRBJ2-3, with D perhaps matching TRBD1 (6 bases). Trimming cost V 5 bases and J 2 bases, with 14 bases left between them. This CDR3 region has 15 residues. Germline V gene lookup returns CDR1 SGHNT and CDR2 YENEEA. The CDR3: CASSPRPGDTDTQYF. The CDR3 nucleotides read TGTGCCAGCAGCCCGAGACCAGGGGACACAGATACGCAGTATTTT.

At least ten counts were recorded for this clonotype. CDR3 in amino acids: CATSRGERTANYGYTF. DNA of the CDR3: TGTGCCACCAGCAGAGGGGAGAGGACGGCTAACTATGGCTACACCTTC. The chain uses TRBV15 and TRBJ1-2; no clear D. V gave up 1 base and J gave up 0 bases, with 12 bases separating them. Germline CDR1 is LNHNV and CDR2 is YYDKDF (reference sequence). The CDR3 contains 16 residues.